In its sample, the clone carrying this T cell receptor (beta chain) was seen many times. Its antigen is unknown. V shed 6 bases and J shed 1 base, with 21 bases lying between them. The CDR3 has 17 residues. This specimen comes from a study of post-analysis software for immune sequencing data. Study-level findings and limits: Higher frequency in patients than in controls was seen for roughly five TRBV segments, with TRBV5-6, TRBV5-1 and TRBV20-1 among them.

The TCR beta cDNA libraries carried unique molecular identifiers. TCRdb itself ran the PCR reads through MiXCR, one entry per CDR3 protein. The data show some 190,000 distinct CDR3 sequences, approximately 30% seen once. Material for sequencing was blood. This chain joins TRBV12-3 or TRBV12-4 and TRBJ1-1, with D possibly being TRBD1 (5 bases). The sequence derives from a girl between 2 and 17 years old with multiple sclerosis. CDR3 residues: CASSLLLIGHKNTEAFF. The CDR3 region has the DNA TGTGCCAGCAGCCTTCTCTTGATAGGACACAAGAACACTGAAGCTTTCTTT.